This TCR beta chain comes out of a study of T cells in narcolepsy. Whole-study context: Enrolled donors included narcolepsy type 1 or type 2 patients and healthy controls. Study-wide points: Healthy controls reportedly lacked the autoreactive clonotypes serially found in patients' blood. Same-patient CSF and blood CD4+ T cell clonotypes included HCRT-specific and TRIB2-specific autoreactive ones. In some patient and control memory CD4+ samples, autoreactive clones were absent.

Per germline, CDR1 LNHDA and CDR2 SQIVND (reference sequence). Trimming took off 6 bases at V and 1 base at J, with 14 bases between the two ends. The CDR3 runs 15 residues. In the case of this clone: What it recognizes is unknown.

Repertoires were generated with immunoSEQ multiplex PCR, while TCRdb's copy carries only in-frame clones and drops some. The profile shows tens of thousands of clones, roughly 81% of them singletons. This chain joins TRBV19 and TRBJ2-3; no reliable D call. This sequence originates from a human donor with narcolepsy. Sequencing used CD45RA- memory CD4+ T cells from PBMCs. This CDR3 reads CASRLTDPRTDTQYF. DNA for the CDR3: TGTGCCAGTAGACTAACGGACCCCCGCACAGATACGCAGTATTTT.